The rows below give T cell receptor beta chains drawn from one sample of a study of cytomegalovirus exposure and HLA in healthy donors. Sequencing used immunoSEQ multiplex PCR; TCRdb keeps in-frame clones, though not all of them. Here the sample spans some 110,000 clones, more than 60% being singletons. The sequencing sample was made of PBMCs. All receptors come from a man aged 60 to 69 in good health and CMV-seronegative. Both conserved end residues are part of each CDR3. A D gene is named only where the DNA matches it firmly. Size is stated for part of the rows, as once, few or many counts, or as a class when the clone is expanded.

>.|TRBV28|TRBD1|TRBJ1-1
TGTGCCAGCAGTTTATCCCCCGGGACAGGGGGCCTTGAAGCTTTCTTT
CASSLSPGTGGLEAFF
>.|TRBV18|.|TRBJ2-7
TGTGCCAGCTCACCACCGGGCTCAGGCAGGGTCTACGAGCAGTACTTC
CASSPPGSGRVYEQYF
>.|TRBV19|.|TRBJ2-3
TGTGCCAGTAGTAACACAATGCCCTCGGGGGCAGATACGCAGTATTTT
CASSNTMPSGADTQYF
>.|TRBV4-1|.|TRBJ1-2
TGCGCCAGCAGCCAACAGGGCGCTTGGGGCTACACCTTC
CASSQQGAWGYTF
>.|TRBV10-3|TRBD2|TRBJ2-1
TGTGCCATCAGTGAGTCGCTGGGGGCCGGGGGGGAGGATGAGCAGTTCTTC
CAISESLGAGGEDEQFF
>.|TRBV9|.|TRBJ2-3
TGTGCCAGCAGCGTAGGGACTACCCCAGATACGCAGTATTTT
CASSVGTTPDTQYF
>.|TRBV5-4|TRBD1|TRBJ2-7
TGTGCCAGCAGCGCCCGGGACAGCTCCTACGAGCAGTACTTC
CASSARDSSYEQYF
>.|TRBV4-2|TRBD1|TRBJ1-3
TGTGCCAGCAGCCAAGGGGACAGGGCGATATATTTT
CASSQGDRAIYF
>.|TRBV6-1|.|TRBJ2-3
TGTGCCAGCGAGGTGACTAGCACAGATACGCAGTATTTT
CASEVTSTDTQYF
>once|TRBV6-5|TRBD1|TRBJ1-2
TGTGCCAGCAGTACACGGACAGGGAGTGGCTACACCTTC
CASSTRTGSGYTF
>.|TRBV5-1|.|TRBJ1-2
TGCGCCAGCAGCCCGGACTTAGAGGTTGGTGGCTACACCTTC
CASSPDLEVGGYTF
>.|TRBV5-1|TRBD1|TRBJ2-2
TGCGCCAGCAGCTTGCCCACAGGGGGCAACACCGGGGAGCTGTTTTTT
CASSLPTGGNTGELFF
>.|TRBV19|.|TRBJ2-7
TGTGCCAGTAGTATGGGGGCAGGTCGTTACGAGCAGTACTTC
CASSMGAGRYEQYF
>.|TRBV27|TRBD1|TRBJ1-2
TGTGCCAGCAGGGGGGACAGGGTGAGAGGCTACACCTTC
CASRGDRVRGYTF
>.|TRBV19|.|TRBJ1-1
TGTGCCAGTAGCATAAATCGAGGAGATACAGGCTCCTTT
CASSINRGDTGSF
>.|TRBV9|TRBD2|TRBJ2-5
TGTGCCAGCAGCCACGGACTAGCGGGACAAGAGACCCAGTACTTC
CASSHGLAGQETQYF
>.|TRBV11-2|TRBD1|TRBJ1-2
TGTGCCAGCAGCTTAGTTAGGGCCCAGGGGGCTAACTATGGCTACACCTTC
CASSLVRAQGANYGYTF
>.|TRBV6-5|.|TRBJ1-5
TGTGCCAGCAGCAAGACACCCGGTACCAATCAGCCCCAGCATTTT
CASSKTPGTNQPQHF
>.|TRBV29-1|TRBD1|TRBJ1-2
TGCAGCGACACAGGGGTTAAGAACTATGGCTACACCTTC
CSDTGVKNYGYTF
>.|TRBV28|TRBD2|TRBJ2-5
TGTGCCAGCAGCAGACTAGCGGGGGGATTACAAGAGACCCAGTACTTC
CASSRLAGGLQETQYF
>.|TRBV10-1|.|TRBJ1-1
TGCGCCAGCAGCCCAAGGGAGCAGGGGAGAAGGAGCACTGAAGCTTTCTTT
CASSPREQGRRSTEAFF
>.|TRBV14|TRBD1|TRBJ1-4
TGTGCCAGCAGCCCAGGGACAGTGAACAAGGGTCATGAAAAACTGTTTTTT
CASSPGTVNKGHEKLFF
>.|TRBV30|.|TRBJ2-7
TGTGCCTGGAGTGCTTTTAACAGGATCACCTACGAGCAGTACTTC
CAWSAFNRITYEQYF
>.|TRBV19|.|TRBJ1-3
TGTGCCAGTAGTCCGATGGACAGCAGCTCTGGAAACACCATATATTTT
CASSPMDSSSGNTIYF
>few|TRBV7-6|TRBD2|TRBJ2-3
TGTGCCAGCAGCTTAGCGGCTAGCGGGATTAGCACAGATACGCAGTATTTT
CASSLAASGISTDTQYF
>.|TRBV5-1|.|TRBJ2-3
TGCGCCAGCAGCTTGGCCGACCGGCGGGAAGATACGCAGTATTTT
CASSLADRREDTQYF
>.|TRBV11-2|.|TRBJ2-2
TGTGCCAGCAGCTTAGACAGGGGCGCCGGGGAGCTGTTTTTT
CASSLDRGAGELFF
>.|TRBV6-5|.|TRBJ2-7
TGTGCCAGCAGTTACGGCCTAAATGGCCCCAGGTTGTACTTC
CASSYGLNGPRLYF
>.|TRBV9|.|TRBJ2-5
TGTGCCAGCAGCGTAGGGCAGCAAGAGACCCAGTACTTC
CASSVGQQETQYF
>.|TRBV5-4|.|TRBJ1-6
TGTGCCAGCAGCCTCGAAGGCTGGGGCGATAATTCACCCCTCCACTTT
CASSLEGWGDNSPLHF
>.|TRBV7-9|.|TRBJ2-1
TGTGCCAGCAGCTTAGCACAGAACAATGAGCAGTTCTTC
CASSLAQNNEQFF
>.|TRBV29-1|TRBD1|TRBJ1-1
TGCAGCGTTGAGAGAGTCGACAGGGCCCGAGCTTTCTTT
CSVERVDRARAFF
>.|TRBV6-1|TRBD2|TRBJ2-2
TGTGCCAGCAGTCCGACTAGCGGGGGGGCCGGGGAGCTGTTTTTT
CASSPTSGGAGELFF
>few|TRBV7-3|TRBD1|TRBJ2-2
TGTGCCAGCAGCTTAGAAGGGGGGCCGGGACAGGGGCACACCGGGGAGCTGTTTTTT
CASSLEGGPGQGHTGELFF
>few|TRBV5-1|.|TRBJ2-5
TGCGCCAGCAGCCTACGGGGGGCCCTTTGGGAGACCCAGTACTTC
CASSLRGALWETQYF
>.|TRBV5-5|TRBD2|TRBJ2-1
TGTGCCAGCAGCATTACTAGCGGGGCGTACAATGAGCAGTTCTTC
CASSITSGAYNEQFF
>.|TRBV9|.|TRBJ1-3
TGTGCCAGCAGCGTAGAGGGGAGGGGAAACACCATATATTTT
CASSVEGRGNTIYF
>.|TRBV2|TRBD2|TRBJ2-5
TGTGCCCAGCGGCGCGGGGGGAACCAAGAGACCCAGTACTTC
CAQRRGGNQETQYF
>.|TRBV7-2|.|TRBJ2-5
TGTGCCAGCAGCAAGGGCGGGATTCAAGAGACCCAGTACTTC
CASSKGGIQETQYF
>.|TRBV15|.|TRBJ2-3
TGTGCCACCAGCAGAGGGAGGGGTGCGACGATTAGCACAGATACGCAGTATTTT
CATSRGRGATISTDTQYF
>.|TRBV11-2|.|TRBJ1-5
TGTGCCAGCAGTAAAGGACAGAGCAATCAGCCCCAGCATTTT
CASSKGQSNQPQHF
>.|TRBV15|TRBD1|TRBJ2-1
TGTGCCACCAGCAGACCGGGACAGGATTTGTATGAGCAGTTCTTC
CATSRPGQDLYEQFF
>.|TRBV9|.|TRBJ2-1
TGTGCCAGCAGCGGAGGACACTACAATGAGCAGTTCTTC
CASSGGHYNEQFF
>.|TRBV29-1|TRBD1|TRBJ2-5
TGCAGCGTGGGACCGGGACAGGGGTTCGAGACCCAGTACTTC
CSVGPGQGFETQYF
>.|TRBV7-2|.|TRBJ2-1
TGTGCCAGCAGCTCCTCCATCGGGACATACAATGAGCAGTTCTTC
CASSSSIGTYNEQFF
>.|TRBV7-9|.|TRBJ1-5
TGTGCCAGCAGCTCCAGTCCCTCAGGGAAGACTAGCAATCAGCCCCAGCATTTT
CASSSSPSGKTSNQPQHF
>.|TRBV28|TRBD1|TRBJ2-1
TGTGCCAGCAGGCCTCCGGACAGGGTGGGGAGTGAGCAGTTCTTC
CASRPPDRVGSEQFF
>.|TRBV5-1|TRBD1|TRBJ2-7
TGCGCCAGCAGCTTGACCGGTCCAGGGGGCGCCTACGAGCAGTACTTC
CASSLTGPGGAYEQYF
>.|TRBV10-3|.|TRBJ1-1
TGTGCCATCAGCCAGGGGTTGAACACTGAAGCTTTCTTT
CAISQGLNTEAFF
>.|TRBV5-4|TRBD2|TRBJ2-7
TGTGCCAGCACCCCCGGGGGGGCATCCTACGAGCAGTACTTC
CASTPGGASYEQYF
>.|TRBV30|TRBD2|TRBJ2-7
TGTGCCTGGAGTAGTAGCGGGGGGGCGTACGAGCAGTACTTC
CAWSSSGGAYEQYF
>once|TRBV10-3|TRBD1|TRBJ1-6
TGTGCCATCAGTGAGACGTGGACAGGCCTCCACTTT
CAISETWTGLHF
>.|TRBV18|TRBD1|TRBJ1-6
TGTGCCAGCTCACCCCTACCGGACAGGGATAATTCACCCCTCCACTTT
CASSPLPDRDNSPLHF
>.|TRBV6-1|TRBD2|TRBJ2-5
TGTGCCAGCAGTGAAATAGGACTAGCGGGGGCCCCCCGTGGAGAGACCCAGTACTTC
CASSEIGLAGAPRGETQYF
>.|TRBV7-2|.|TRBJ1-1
TGTGCCAGCAGCCCCCGGGACACCACTGAAGCTTTCTTT
CASSPRDTTEAFF
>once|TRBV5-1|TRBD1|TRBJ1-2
TGCGCCAGCAGCACAGGGGGGGACTATGGCTACACCTTC
CASSTGGDYGYTF
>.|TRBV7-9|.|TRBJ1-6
TGTGCCATTCCCGCAGGGGCTCTACCCAGCTCCTATAATTCACCCCTCCACTTT
CAIPAGALPSSYNSPLHF
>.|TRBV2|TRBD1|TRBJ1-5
TGTGCCAGCAGTGGTGGAGGGGGCCCTTATCAGCCCCAGCATTTT
CASSGGGGPYQPQHF
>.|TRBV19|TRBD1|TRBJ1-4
TGTGCCAGTAATCAACCACAGGGGAGCGGTGAAAAACTGTTTTTT
CASNQPQGSGEKLFF
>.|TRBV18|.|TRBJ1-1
TGTGCCAGCTCACCACAGCGCCGGACACGGAACACTGAAGCTTTCTTT
CASSPQRRTRNTEAFF